A selection of T cell receptor beta chains follows, all from one sample in a study of Ad26.COV2.S vaccination and SARS-CoV-2 variants. Method: immunoSEQ multiplex PCR; TCRdb's copy keeps in-frame clones and lacks some. The sample holds about 480,000 clones, around nine tenths seen once. The sequencing here drew on peripheral blood, taken in a trial of Ad26.COV2.S vaccine versus placebo. These receptor sequences come from a person between 18 and 65 years old who received the Ad26.COV2.S COVID-19 vaccine or a placebo. Each CDR3 is given with its conserved first and last residue. The D gene is left open where the match is weak. Size is stated for part of the rows, as once, few or many counts, or as a class when the clone is expanded.

size	V	D	J	length	DNA	CDR3
-	TRBV5-6	-	TRBJ2-6	15	TGTGCCAGCAGCTTGGTGGGGTCCGGGGCCAACGTCCTGACTTTC	CASSLVGSGANVLTF
-	TRBV14	-	TRBJ2-1	16	TGTGCCAGCAGCCGAAGGGTGCAGTCCGTATACAATGAGCAGTTCTTC	CASSRRVQSVYNEQFF
-	TRBV28	-	TRBJ1-3	14	TGTGCCAGCAGGAGTTCGGGGTCTGCAAACACCATATATTTT	CASRSSGSANTIYF
-	TRBV3-1/TRBV3-2	TRBD1	TRBJ1-6	16	TGTGCCAGCAGCCAACACAGGGGGCGCGATAATTCACCCCTCCACTTT	CASSQHRGRDNSPLHF
-	TRBV6-1	-	TRBJ2-3	13	TGTGCCAGCAGTGAAGGCCCCGTTCCTCGGCAGTATTTT	CASSEGPVPRQYF
-	TRBV9	-	TRBJ2-7	14	TGTGCCAGCAGCGGTGGGACTTACCAGGGCGAGCAGTACTTC	CASSGGTYQGEQYF
-	TRBV7-7	-	TRBJ2-3	13	TGTGCCAGCAGCTCCGGGAGAACAGATACGCAGTATTTT	CASSSGRTDTQYF
-	TRBV7-9	TRBD1	TRBJ1-4	15	TGTGCCAGCAGCCCCACGGGACAGGAGGAAGGAAAACTGTTTTTT	CASSPTGQEEGKLFF
-	TRBV3-1/TRBV3-2	TRBD2	TRBJ2-3	15	TGTGCCAGCAGCCTCGGGACTAGCGGGACAGATACGCAGTATTTT	CASSLGTSGTDTQYF
-	TRBV7-8	TRBD2	TRBJ2-5	16	TGTGCCAGCAGCCGAACTAGCGGGGGGCTGGGAGAGACCCAGTACTTC	CASSRTSGGLGETQYF
once	TRBV7-9	TRBD2	TRBJ2-4	15	TGTGCCAGCAGCCCTAGGACTAGCGGAGCGAACATTCAGTACTTC	CASSPRTSGANIQYF
-	TRBV6-4	TRBD1	TRBJ2-1	14	TGTGCCAGCAGTGTTGTGGGACAGGGCGATGAGCAGTTCTTC	CASSVVGQGDEQFF
-	TRBV7-2	-	TRBJ2-1	16	TGTGCCAGCAGCTTAGCCTTGGCGGGGGCTTACAATGAGCAGTTCTTC	CASSLALAGAYNEQFF
-	TRBV5-4	TRBD2	TRBJ2-1	15	TGTGCCAGCAGCTTAGGCGGGAGGGCCGAGAATGAGCAGTTCTTC	CASSLGGRAENEQFF
-	TRBV4-1	-	TRBJ1-6	14	TGCGCCAGCAGCCTGTGGACTAATAATTCACCCCTCTACTTT	CASSLWTNNSPLYF
-	TRBV5-6	-	TRBJ1-2	15	TGTGCCAGCAGCTTAAGTTCGGGGGTCTACTATGGCTACACCTTC	CASSLSSGVYYGYTF
-	TRBV20-1	-	TRBJ1-1	11	TGCAGTGCTCCAACGACATCTGAAGCTTTCTTT	CSAPTTSEAFF
-	TRBV5-4	TRBD1	TRBJ1-4	16	TGTGCCAGCAGCTTGGCCCAGGACAGGGGAATTGAAAAACTGTTTTTT	CASSLAQDRGIEKLFF
-	TRBV10-3	-	TRBJ2-1	14	TGTGCCAGCCGGGGGGACACAATCTACAATGAGCAGTTCTTC	CASRGDTIYNEQFF
-	TRBV25-1	-	TRBJ1-1	13	TGTGCCAGCAGTGAATATATGAACACTGAAGCTTTCTTT	CASSEYMNTEAFF
-	TRBV15	-	TRBJ2-7	15	TGTGCCACCAGCAGGACGGACTCCTACTTAAGTGAGCAGTACTTC	CATSRTDSYLSEQYF
-	TRBV28	TRBD1	TRBJ2-7	13	TGTGCCAGCAGTTTAGGGACAGGGTTAAGGCAGTACTTC	CASSLGTGLRQYF
-	TRBV7-9	TRBD1	TRBJ2-7	14	TGTGCCAGCAGCTCAGGACAGGGGCACTACGAGCAGTACTTC	CASSSGQGHYEQYF
-	TRBV6-6	-	TRBJ2-7	13	TGTGCCAGCAGCACCGCGAGCTCCTACGAGCAGTACTTC	CASSTASSYEQYF
-	TRBV5-1	TRBD1	TRBJ1-1	15	TGCGCCAGCAGCGAGGGACAGGGGATGAACACTGAAGCTTTCTTT	CASSEGQGMNTEAFF
-	TRBV19	TRBD2	TRBJ2-3	19	TGTGCCAGTAGTATTCGAGGACTGGCGGGACTAGCGAGGAGAGATACGCAGTATTTT	CASSIRGLAGLARRDTQYF
-	TRBV6-6	-	TRBJ1-3	12	TGTGCCATCTCGGACCCTGGAAACACCATATATTTT	CAISDPGNTIYF
-	TRBV5-1	-	TRBJ2-2	13	TGCGCCAGCAGCGTGCGGAACACCGGGGAGCTGTTTTTT	CASSVRNTGELFF
-	TRBV6-1	-	TRBJ1-5	13	TGTGCCAGCAGTGAATCGTGGGGTCAGCCCCAGCATTTT	CASSESWGQPQHF
-	TRBV7-2	TRBD1	TRBJ1-5	14	TGTGCCAGCAGCCCCCGGACAGGGAATCAGCCCCAGCATTTT	CASSPRTGNQPQHF
-	TRBV5-4	TRBD1	TRBJ1-4	15	TGTGCCAGCAGCCGCACTACGGGACAGCAAGCAAAACTGTTTTTT	CASSRTTGQQAKLFF
-	TRBV4-3	TRBD1	TRBJ2-2	18	TGCGCCAGCAGCCAAGATCTCCCCAGGGGGCAGAACACCGGGGAGCTGTTTTTT	CASSQDLPRGQNTGELFF
once	TRBV5-1	-	TRBJ2-5	15	TGCGCCAGCAGCTTGGCGTCCGCCTTGTGGGAGACCCAGTACTTC	CASSLASALWETQYF
-	TRBV11-3	-	TRBJ2-7	15	TGTGCCAGCAGCTTGCGACACGGGATACCCTACGAGCAGTACTTC	CASSLRHGIPYEQYF
-	TRBV6-4	-	TRBJ1-6	15	TGTGCCAGCACTGAGGACAGCTCCTATAATTCACCCCTCCACTTT	CASTEDSSYNSPLHF
-	TRBV9	-	TRBJ1-1	15	TGTGCCAGCAGCGCGATGACAGCCCTGAACACTGAAGCTTTCTTT	CASSAMTALNTEAFF
-	TRBV27	TRBD2	TRBJ2-7	11	TGTGCCAGCAGTTGGGGGGGAGAGCAGTACTTC	CASSWGGEQYF
-	TRBV27	-	TRBJ2-2	12	TGTGCCAGCAGCCCCTCCCCCGGGGAGCTGTTTTTT	CASSPSPGELFF
-	TRBV25-1	-	TRBJ2-1	15	TGTGCCAGCAGTAACAGACATCCCCCTTACAATGAGCAGTTCTTC	CASSNRHPPYNEQFF
-	TRBV6-2/TRBV6-3	-	TRBJ2-7	17	TGTGCCAGCAGTTTGTTATCCCTTCTGGGGGTTTCCTACGAGCAGTACTTC	CASSLLSLLGVSYEQYF
-	TRBV5-1	TRBD2	TRBJ2-1	15	TGCGCCAGCAGCCGTCGGACTAGCGGGAATGATGAGCAGTTCTTC	CASSRRTSGNDEQFF
-	TRBV11-2	TRBD2	TRBJ2-1	15	TGTGCCAGCAGACCTGGACTAGCGGGAGGGGATGAGCAGTTCTTC	CASRPGLAGGDEQFF
-	TRBV7-3	TRBD2	TRBJ2-7	16	TGTGCCAGCAGCTTAAGCTCCGCGGGAGGGCCTTACGAGCAGTACTTC	CASSLSSAGGPYEQYF
-	TRBV5-1	-	TRBJ1-2	13	TGCGCCAGCAGCTCCGACCTGACCCATGGCTACACCTTC	CASSSDLTHGYTF
-	TRBV27	TRBD2	TRBJ2-3	18	TGTGCCAGCAGTATCCAGACACTAGCGGGAGGGGTGGGAGATACGCAGTATTTT	CASSIQTLAGGVGDTQYF
-	TRBV5-6	-	TRBJ2-2	13	TGTGCCAGCAGCTTAACAGGGCCCGGGGAGCTGTTTTTT	CASSLTGPGELFF